The sequence of this TCR beta chain was determined in a study of cytomegalovirus exposure and HLA in healthy donors. A roughly 120-subject validation cohort, separate from the 666-subject first cohort, supplied the donors. The repertoire was sequenced with immunoSEQ multiplex PCR; TCRdb's copy has only in-frame clones and lacks some. This sample has over 200,000 clones; 75% to 90% occur once, and the top ten carry about 6%. Losses at the gene ends were 0 bases for V and 7 bases for J; bases not matched to a gene: 5. The germline V gene encodes CDR1 PRHDT and CDR2 FYEKMQ (reference sequence). This CDR3 contains 17 residues.

J is TRBJ2-1 and V is TRBV13, with 14 bases lining up with TRBD2. The sequenced material came from PBMCs. This receptor was taken from a woman younger than 30 in good health and CMV-seronegative. The CDR3 region has the DNA TGTGCCAGCAGCTTAGGGACTAGCGGGAGGGCCGGAAATGAGCAGTTCTTC. Translating it yields CASSLGTSGRAGNEQFF.